This passage covers 14 T cell receptor beta chains from one sample sequenced in a study of blood T cell repertoires in COVID-19. Profiled with immunoSEQ multiplex PCR; TCRdb holds only in-frame clones, not every one. This table has more than 200,000 clones, roughly 85% appearing once. Sequencing was done on a sample of PBMCs or T cells enriched from blood (not recorded which). The receptors come from a man aged 25-45 years who had recovered from COVID-19.

The rearrangement uses TRBV7-9 and TRBJ1-4; 8 positions agree with TRBD1. CDR1 is SEHNR and CDR2 is FQNEAQ in the germline V gene (reference sequence). The CDR3 totals 15 residues. The trim removed 5 bases at V and 7 bases at J, leaving 9 bases unmatched. The CDR3 spells CASSPGQGLSEKLFF. The CDR3 nucleotides are TGTGCCAGCAGCCCCGGACAGGGTTTAAGTGAAAAACTGTTTTTT.

V is TRBV19 and J is TRBJ1-5; D ambiguous. CDR3 length: 14 amino acids. Germline V gene lookup returns CDR1 LNHDA and CDR2 SQIVND (reference sequence). Deletions cut 5 bases from V and 4 bases from J, with 12 bases between. The CDR3 sequence: CASSSSGANQPQHF. The DNA for the CDR3 is TGTGCCAGTAGTTCCTCTGGAGCTAATCAGCCCCAGCATTTT.

The V gene is TRBV5-8, the J gene TRBJ2-7; D may be TRBD1 (5 bases). The V end lost 3 bases, the J end lost 0 bases, and 16 bases lay between the germline ends. This CDR3 has 16 residues. CDR1 and CDR2 (germline): SGHTS, YDEGEE. The CDR3 loop reads CASSYPRALHSYEQYF. DNA for the CDR3: TGTGCCAGCAGCTACCCCAGGGCCCTCCACTCCTACGAGCAGTACTTC. Full variable domain (outside the CDR3, taken from reference TRBV5-8 and TRBJ2-7): EAGVTQSPTHLIKTRGQQATLRCSPISGHTSVYWYQQALGLGLQFLLWYDEGEERNRGNFPPRFSGRQFPNYSSELNVNALELEDSALYLCASSYPRALHSYEQYFGPGTRLTVT.

The table lists this clone with a count of one. The V and J genes are TRBV6-5 and TRBJ2-5; the match to TRBD1 covers 7 bases. The CDR3 covers 14 residues. V gave up 2 bases and J gave up 2 bases; unmatched junction bases: 2. The germline V gene has CDR1 MNHEY and CDR2 SVGAGI. CDR3 coding DNA: TGTGCCAGCAGTTACCAGACAGGGCAAGAGACCCAGTACTTC. It codes for CASSYQTGQETQYF.

The chain uses TRBV19 and TRBJ1-6, with D hard to call. The CDR3 covers 17 residues. Germline V gene data show CDR1 as LNHDA and CDR2 as SQIVND (reference sequence). V was shortened by 0 bases and J by 4 bases, with 13 bases between the two germline ends. The chain's CDR3 is CASSIEPEESYNSPLHF. CDR3 coding DNA: TGTGCCAGTAGTATAGAACCGGAGGAGAGTTATAATTCACCCCTCCACTTT. Looking up the rest from reference TRBV19 and TRBJ1-6 gives the full variable domain: DGGITQSPKYLFRKEGQNVTLSCEQNLNHDAMYWYRQDPGQGLRLIYYSQIVNDFQKGDIAEGYSVSREKKESFPLTVTSAQKNPTAFYLCASSIEPEESYNSPLHFGNGTRLTVT.

The V call is TRBV14, the J call TRBJ1-2; TRBD1 matches at 9 bases. There are 13 residues in the CDR3. Unmatched junction bases numbered 2, after V lost 1 base and J lost 8 bases. CDR1 and CDR2 (germline): SGHDN, FVKESK. CDR3 sequence (DNA): TGTGCCAGCAGCCAAGGGACAGGGGAAGGCTACACCTTC. Translated: CASSQGTGEGYTF.

V is TRBV19 and J is TRBJ1-2; D not certain. Germline values: CDR1 LNHDA, CDR2 SQIVND (reference sequence). This CDR3 has 12 amino acids. V lost 6 bases and J lost 3, with 8 bases in between. The CDR3 DNA reads as TGTGCCAGTAGCACCGGGGACTATGGCTACACCTTC. Its protein product is CASSTGDYGYTF.

The chain is built from TRBV2 and TRBJ1-5; D unresolved. The ends were cut back, 2 bases at V and 2 bases at J, with 10 bases in the middle. The CDR3 loop spans 15 amino acids. Per germline, CDR1 SNHLY and CDR2 FYNNEI. The CDR3 DNA is TGTGCCAGCAGTGAACGGGGAACAGGCAATCAGCCCCAGCATTTT. The encoded protein is CASSERGTGNQPQHF.

This chain connects TRBV6-5 to TRBJ1-5; 8 bases agree with TRBD1. The CDR3 is 14 residues long. The V gene's germline CDR1 is MNHEY and CDR2 SVGAGI. With 4 bases clipped from V and 5 bases from J, the junction kept 4 bases outside the gene matches. As DNA, the CDR3 is TGTGCCAGCAGTTGGGACAGGAAAGATCAGCCCCAGCATTTT. Translation gives CASSWDRKDQPQHF.

This sequence joins TRBV5-1 and TRBJ2-1, with D possibly matching TRBD2 (5 bases). Germline loops: CDR1 SGHRS, CDR2 YFSETQ. The CDR3 runs 15 residues. V lost 4 bases to trimming and J lost 5 bases, with 16 bases between them. CDR3 nucleotide sequence: TGCGCCAGCAGCGGCGGAGGAGGCTTTAACAATGAGCAGTTCTTC. Its protein is CASSGGGGFNNEQFF.

The chain combines TRBV3-1 (or the pseudogene TRBV3-2) with TRBJ2-7; D ambiguous. Germline V gene sequence: CDR1 LGHDT, CDR2 YNNKEL (reference sequence). V lost 1 base and J lost 5, with 15 bases in between. This CDR3 spans 15 amino acids. The CDR3 DNA reads as TGTGCCAGCAGCCAAGTAAGAGGCCCCCAGAACGAGCAGTACTTC. This translates into CASSQVRGPQNEQYF.

The chain uses TRBV29-1 and TRBJ1-5; a possible D gene is TRBD1 (6 bases). This CDR3 comprises 14 residues. CDR1 and CDR2 (germline): SQVTM, ANQGSEA. V was trimmed by 6 bases and J by 1 base, leaving 13 bases between them. Here the CDR3 DNA reads TGCAGCGTGCAACAGGGCATGAGCAATCAGCCCCAGCATTTT. Protein sequence: CSVQQGMSNQPQHF.

This clone was detected only a few times. V usage is TRBV30 and J usage is TRBJ2-2; 7 bases fit TRBD1. This CDR3 contains 21 residues. Trimming removed 4 bases from V and 4 bases from J; junction bases left unmatched: 27. Germline V gives CDR1 GTSNPN, CDR2 SVGIG (reference sequence). In DNA form, the CDR3 reads TGTGCCTGGACCAACCGCCTGTCCCTATTCCGGGACAGACCTTTCACCGGGGAGCTGTTTTTT. This gives the protein CAWTNRLSLFRDRPFTGELFF.

The chain joins TRBV2 to TRBJ1-6, with D perhaps matching TRBD1 (6 bases). The germline V gene has CDR1 SNHLY and CDR2 FYNNEI. Trimming removed 7 bases from V and 1 base from J, with 20 bases in between. CDR3 length equals 18 residues. CDR3 region: CASTDLQGLASYNSPLHF. CDR3 sequence (DNA): TGTGCCAGCACTGACCTACAGGGTTTAGCTTCCTATAATTCACCCCTCCACTTT.